A selection of T cell receptor beta chains follows, all from one sample in a study of T cells in Graves' hyperthyroidism and ophthalmopathy. Using its own MiXCR run on the multiplex PCR reads, TCRdb lists one record per CDR3 protein. The sample contains 750,000 to 900,000 distinct CDR3 sequences, 35% to 45% of which appear only once. Source material: blood. The receptors come from a man younger than 35 with Graves' hyperthyroidism. Both conserved end residues are part of each CDR3. A D gene is named only where the DNA matches it firmly. A clone size is listed for some rows: how often the clone was seen (once, few, many), or a class if it is expanded.

V: TRBV6-5; D: TRBD1; size: few; J: TRBJ1-5; DNA: TGTGCCAGCGCCCTTACAGGGGGCGACCAGCCCCAGCATTTT; CDR3: CASALTGGDQPQHF
V: TRBV29-1; D: TRBD1; size: once; J: TRBJ2-2; DNA: TGCAGCGCCCGGGACAGGGATGGCTACACCGGGGAGCTGTTTTTT; CDR3: CSARDRDGYTGELFF
V: TRBV5-6; D: -; size: few; J: TRBJ2-3; DNA: TGTGCCAGCAGCTTGGGTATAGATACGCAGTATTTT; CDR3: CASSLGIDTQYF
V: TRBV10-3; D: -; size: -; J: TRBJ2-7; DNA: TGTGCCATCGAGGGGGGAGAGGAGCAGTACTTC; CDR3: CAIEGGEEQYF
V: TRBV7-1; D: -; size: once; J: TRBJ1-2; DNA: TGTGCCAGCAGCTACGACCAGTCCTATGGCTACACCTTC; CDR3: CASSYDQSYGYTF
V: TRBV5-1; D: -; size: -; J: TRBJ2-7; DNA: TGCGCCAGCAGCCTGTCCGGGACACTAGTAAGCGAGCAGTACTTC; CDR3: CASSLSGTLVSEQYF
V: TRBV7-2; D: -; size: many; J: TRBJ1-1; DNA: TGTGCCAGCAGCTTTGAGGGCTTGGGGACTGAAGCTTTCTTT; CDR3: CASSFEGLGTEAFF
V: TRBV12-3/TRBV12-4; D: TRBD1; size: few; J: TRBJ1-5; DNA: TGTGCCTCGACCCCGGGACAGCGAAATCAGCCCCAGCATTTT; CDR3: CASTPGQRNQPQHF
V: TRBV19; D: TRBD2; size: -; J: TRBJ2-7; DNA: TGTGCCAGTAGTTCCCGGACTAGCGGGGGCCACTCCTACGAGCAGTACTTC; CDR3: CASSSRTSGGHSYEQYF
V: TRBV6-1; D: -; size: -; J: TRBJ1-6; DNA: TGTGCCAGCAGTGAAGATGGAAATTCACCCCTCCACTTT; CDR3: CASSEDGNSPLHF
V: TRBV4-3; D: TRBD1; size: -; J: TRBJ1-1; DNA: TGCGCCAGCAGCCTTTTCACAGGGGAAGAAACTGAAGCTTTCTTT; CDR3: CASSLFTGEETEAFF
V: TRBV7-3; D: -; size: -; J: TRBJ1-6; DNA: TGTGCCACCTCACAAGGGGCTTTTAATTCACCCCTCCACTTT; CDR3: CATSQGAFNSPLHF
V: TRBV12-3/TRBV12-4; D: -; size: few; J: TRBJ1-5; DNA: TGTGCCAGCAGTTTGGGCGACATTAGCCAGCCCCAGCATTTT; CDR3: CASSLGDISQPQHF
V: TRBV15; D: -; size: many; J: TRBJ1-1; DNA: TGTGCCACCAACAGAGACTTTTCAAGGGGCTGGAACACTGAAGCTTTCTTT; CDR3: CATNRDFSRGWNTEAFF
V: TRBV11-2; D: -; size: few; J: TRBJ1-1; DNA: TGTGCCAGCAGCTTAAAACTTACAGGGTCCACTGAAGCTTTCTTT; CDR3: CASSLKLTGSTEAFF
V: TRBV7-9; D: TRBD1; size: -; J: TRBJ2-7; DNA: TGTGCCAGCAGCTCCGGACAGGGATTGATCGACGAGCAGTACTTC; CDR3: CASSSGQGLIDEQYF
V: TRBV12-3/TRBV12-4; D: -; size: few; J: TRBJ1-2; DNA: TGTGCCAGCAGACAGGGTTACTATGGCTACACCTTC; CDR3: CASRQGYYGYTF
V: TRBV7-2; D: -; size: -; J: TRBJ1-5; DNA: TGTGCCAGCAGCTTGTACCCACAGGGTACGAATCAGCCCCAGCATTTT; CDR3: CASSLYPQGTNQPQHF
V: TRBV20-1; D: -; size: -; J: TRBJ1-1; DNA: TGCAGTGCACGGAAAATCAGGAACACTGAAGCTTTCTTT; CDR3: CSARKIRNTEAFF
V: TRBV12-3/TRBV12-4; D: -; size: -; J: TRBJ1-4; DNA: TGTGCCAGCAGTCCCACAGGGAGGACTGAAAAACTGTCTTTT; CDR3: CASSPTGRTEKLSF
V: TRBV7-9; D: -; size: few; J: TRBJ1-1; DNA: TGTGCCAGCAGCCTCGAAGGGTATGGCTTAATGAACACTGAAGCTTTCTTT; CDR3: CASSLEGYGLMNTEAFF
V: TRBV6-6; D: -; size: many; J: TRBJ1-5; DNA: TGTGCCAGCAATTTAGGCAATCAGCCCCAGCATTTT; CDR3: CASNLGNQPQHF